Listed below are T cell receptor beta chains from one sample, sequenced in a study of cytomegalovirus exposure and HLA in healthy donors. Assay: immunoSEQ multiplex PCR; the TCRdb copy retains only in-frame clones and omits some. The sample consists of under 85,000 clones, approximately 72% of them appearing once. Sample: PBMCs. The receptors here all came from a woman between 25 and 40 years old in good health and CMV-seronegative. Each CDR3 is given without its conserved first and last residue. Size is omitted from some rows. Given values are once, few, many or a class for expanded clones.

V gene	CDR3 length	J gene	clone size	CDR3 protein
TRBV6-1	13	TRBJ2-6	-	ASNADGDRTNVLT
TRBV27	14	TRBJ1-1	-	ASFPGQGAGNTEAF
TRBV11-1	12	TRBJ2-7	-	ASSSGLGSIEQY
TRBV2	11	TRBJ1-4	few	ASRTGTVEKLF
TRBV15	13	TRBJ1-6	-	ATSPGDRVVSPLH
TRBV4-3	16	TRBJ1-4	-	ASSLERVGGATNEKLF
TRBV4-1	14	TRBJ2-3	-	ASSQVQQGGTDTQY
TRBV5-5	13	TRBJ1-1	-	ASSPRAGMNTEAF
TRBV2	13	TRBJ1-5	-	ASSTQGVVNQPQH
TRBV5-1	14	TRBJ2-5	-	ASSYGLAGEQETQY
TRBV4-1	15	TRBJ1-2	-	ASSQSQSTGGNYGYT
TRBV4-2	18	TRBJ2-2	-	ASSRELAGGLGANTGELF
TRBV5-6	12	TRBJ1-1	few	ASSLRGGNTEAF
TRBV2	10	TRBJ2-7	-	ASRGSAHEQY
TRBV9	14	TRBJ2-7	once	ASSPRLAGSKYEQY
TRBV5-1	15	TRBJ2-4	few	ASSLPGLAGGHNIQY
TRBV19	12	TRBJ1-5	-	ASSLSGFNQPQH
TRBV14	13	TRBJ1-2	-	ASSQAGQGNYGYT
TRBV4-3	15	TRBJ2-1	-	ASSQDRGDWPGNEQF
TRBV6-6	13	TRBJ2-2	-	ASSYSRDPTGELF
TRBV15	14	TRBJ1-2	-	ATFHTDGNPIYGYT
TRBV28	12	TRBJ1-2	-	ASSLSGQFYGYT
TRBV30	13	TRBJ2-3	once	AWSARQQITDTQY
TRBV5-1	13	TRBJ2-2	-	ASSLAELNTGELF
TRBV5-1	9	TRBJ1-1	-	ASSQDSSAF
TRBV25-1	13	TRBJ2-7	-	ASSSTGTGSYEQY
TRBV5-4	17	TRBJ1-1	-	ASSLARTGTGDMNTEAF
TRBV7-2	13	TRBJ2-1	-	ASSSGTGSHNEQF
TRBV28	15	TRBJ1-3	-	ASSLAGQLSSGNTIY
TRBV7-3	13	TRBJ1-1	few	ASSSPDIGRTEAF
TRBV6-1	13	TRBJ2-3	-	ASKVRLASTDTQY
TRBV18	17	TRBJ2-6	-	ASSLYPGQGSRGANVLT
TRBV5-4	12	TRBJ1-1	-	ASRTGGLNTEAF
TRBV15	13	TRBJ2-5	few	ATSDGTSGGETQY
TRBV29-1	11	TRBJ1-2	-	SVDPTGGYGYT
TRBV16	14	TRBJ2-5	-	ASSQGPQGSQETQY
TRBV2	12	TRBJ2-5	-	ASFQDRGLETQY
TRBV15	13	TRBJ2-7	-	ATSRGGGELGEQY
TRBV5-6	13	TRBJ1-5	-	ASSLAGWLYQPQH
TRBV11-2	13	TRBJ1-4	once	ASTEAGGLNEKLF
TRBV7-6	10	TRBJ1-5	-	ASGMGGQPQH
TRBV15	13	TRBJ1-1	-	ATSLTSTINTEAF
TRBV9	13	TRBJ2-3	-	ASSVASGGGDTQY
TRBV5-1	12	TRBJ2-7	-	ASSTGTDNHEQY
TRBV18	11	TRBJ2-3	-	ASSLVDTDTQY
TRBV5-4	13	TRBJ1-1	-	ASSAGQGVRTEAF